These 26 T cell receptor beta chains originate from one sample sequenced in a study of blood T cell repertoires in COVID-19. Sequencing used immunoSEQ multiplex PCR; TCRdb keeps in-frame clones, though not all of them. This table has about 110,000 clones, roughly 85% appearing once. The sample taken for sequencing was peripheral blood. These TCRs come from a woman in her fifties or sixties with acute or convalescent COVID-19.

The gene calls are TRBV7-6 and TRBJ2-3; D possibly corresponds to TRBD1 (6 bases). In germline, CDR1 is SGHVS, CDR2 FNYEAQ. The CDR3 loop spans 17 amino acids. Trimming shortened V by 4 bases and J by 2 bases, and 19 bases separated the two germline ends. CDR3 region: CASSSSEGGPNTDTQYF. CDR3 nucleotide sequence: TGTGCCAGCAGCTCGTCGGAAGGGGGTCCGAACACAGATACGCAGTATTTT.

In DNA, the CDR3 is TGTGCCTGGAGTGCCTACCGCCCGCGGTTACCACAGGGAGACTACGAGCAGTACTTC. As protein: CAWSAYRPRLPQGDYEQYF. The rearrangement uses TRBV30 and TRBJ2-7; possibly TRBD1 for D (6 bases). V lost 1 base and J lost 3, with 28 bases in between. Germline CDR1 reads GTSNPN; CDR2 reads SVGIG (reference sequence). The CDR3 totals 19 residues.

The genes are TRBV7-2 and TRBJ2-7; TRBD2 matches 8 bases. Germline lookup yields CDR1 SGHTA and CDR2 FQGNSA. V shed 4 bases, J shed 3 bases, and the junction held 5 bases outside the gene matches. The CDR3 sequence is 14 residues long. The CDR3 protein is CASSSPGLGYEQYF. Here the CDR3 DNA reads TGTGCCAGCAGCTCACCGGGACTAGGCTACGAGCAGTACTTC. The entire variable domain, with the rest obtained from reference TRBV7-2 and TRBJ2-7, is as follows: GAGVSQSPSNKVTEKGKDVELRCDPISGHTALYWYRQSLGQGLEFLIYFQGNSAPDKSGLPSDRFSAERTGGSVSTLTIQRTQQEDSAVYLCASSSPGLGYEQYFGPGTRLTVT.

V gene TRBV6-2 or TRBV6-3 combines with J gene TRBJ1-5; D possibly corresponds to TRBD1 (5 bases). V shed 4 bases and J shed 6 bases, with 13 bases lying between them. The CDR3 is 14 residues long. Germline loops: CDR1 MNHEY, CDR2 SVGEGT. CDR3 bases: TGTGCCAGCAGTTCTGTCGGGGGATTTCAGCCCCAGCATTTT. It yields the protein CASSSVGGFQPQHF.

The V call is TRBV5-6, the J call TRBJ1-4; possibly TRBD1 for D (6 bases). Germline CDR1 reads SGHDT; CDR2 reads YYEEEE. CDR3 length equals 15 residues. Trimming removed 4 bases from V and 8 bases from J, with 18 bases in between. The CDR3 bases are TGTGCCAGCAGCACCCGGACAGTCCTTGGGGAAAAACTGTTTTTT. Residues: CASSTRTVLGEKLFF.

This clone was counted only a few times. CDR3 residues: CAISPTGGEVYGYTF. The DNA for the CDR3 is TGTGCCATCAGTCCCACAGGGGGCGAGGTCTATGGCTACACCTTC. J is TRBJ1-2 and V is TRBV10-3; TRBD1 matches 9 bases. CDR3 length: 15 residues. The V and J ends lost 5 bases and 4 bases, in that order; junction bases with no gene match: 8. Germline lookup yields CDR1 ENHRY and CDR2 SYGVKD.

V is TRBV5-1 and J is TRBJ2-1; 10 nucleotides agree with TRBD2. V was clipped by 4 bases and J by 8 bases; unmatched bases: 12. The CDR3 contains 16 residues. CDR1 SGHRS and CDR2 YFSETQ come from the germline V gene. CDR3 region: CASSGGIAGGIDEQFF. In DNA form, the CDR3 reads TGCGCCAGCAGCGGAGGAATAGCGGGGGGAATCGATGAGCAGTTCTTC.

This clone was seen a few times. This chain connects TRBV15 to TRBJ1-1; D is ambiguous. CDR1 and CDR2 (germline): LNHNV, YYDKDF (reference sequence). The length of the CDR3 is 14 residues. Trimming took 5 bases from V and 6 from J, leaving 16 bases between them. CDR3 DNA sequence: TGTGCCACCAGCCACCTCCGAATGGGCCCTGAAGCTTTCTTT. This translates into CATSHLRMGPEAFF.

This clone was picked up one time. The gene calls are TRBV11-2 and TRBJ2-7; 7 bases are shared with TRBD2. The CDR3 has 15 amino acids. J gave up 5 bases and V 1 base, and 8 bases lay outside the gene matches. Germline V gene sequence: CDR1 SGHAT, CDR2 FQNNGV. CDR3 residues: CASSLASREIDEQYF. DNA for the CDR3: TGTGCCAGCAGCTTAGCTTCGCGGGAGATCGACGAGCAGTACTTC. Full variable domain (missing parts from reference TRBV11-2 and TRBJ2-7): EAGVAQSPRYKIIEKRQSVAFWCNPISGHATLYWYQQILGQGPKLLIQFQNNGVVDDSQLPKDRFSAERLKGVDSTLKIQPAKLEDSAVYLCASSLASREIDEQYFGPGTRLTVT.

The rearrangement links TRBV7-3 to TRBJ2-2, with TRBD1 matching 7 bases. J was trimmed by 6 bases and V by 6 bases; bases with no gene match: 13. The CDR3 is made up of 16 amino acids. Per germline, CDR1 SGHTA and CDR2 FQGTGA. In DNA form, the CDR3 reads TGTGCCAGCAGATTAGGTCAAAACAGGGGAGCCGGGGAGCTGTTTTTT. Its protein is CASRLGQNRGAGELFF.

This clone was counted a few times. The chain carries TRBV19 and TRBJ2-7, with no clear D. V was clipped by 11 bases and J by 6 bases, with 5 bases between them. CDR1 and CDR2 (germline): LNHDA, SQIVND (reference sequence). This CDR3 has 8 residues. CDR3 in amino acids: CAPFEQYF. In DNA, the CDR3 is TGTGCCCCCTTCGAGCAGTACTTC.

This rearrangement joins TRBV27 to TRBJ2-7; 9 positions match TRBD1. Germline V gene sequence: CDR1 MNHEY, CDR2 SMNVEV (reference sequence). J lost 6 bases, V lost 5 bases, and 17 bases had no gene match. This CDR3 is 17 amino acids long. The CDR3 region has the DNA TGTGCCAGCAGTCCATGGACAGGGGCCCCCCAGAAGGGCGAGCAGTACTTC. Its protein product is CASSPWTGAPQKGEQYF.

The V call is TRBV27, the J call TRBJ2-3; D might be TRBD1 (6 bases). CDR1 is MNHEY, CDR2 SMNVEV, per germline (reference sequence). V was pared by 3 bases and J by 5 bases, with 12 bases between. This CDR3 is 14 amino acids long. CDR3 nucleotide sequence: TGTGCCAGCAGTTTTCTGGGGGCAGGAGATACGCAGTATTTT. Its translation: CASSFLGAGDTQYF.

The genes are TRBV19 and TRBJ1-6, with D perhaps TRBD1 (5 bases). The CDR3 is made up of 14 amino acids. The V end was cut by 11 bases, the J end by 3 bases, with 14 bases between. In germline, CDR1 is LNHDA, CDR2 SQIVND (reference sequence). CDR3 residues: CASREVGYNSPLHF. In DNA, the CDR3 is TGTGCCTCCAGGGAGGTCGGCTATAATTCACCCCTCCACTTT.

J is TRBJ1-5 and V is TRBV6-2 or TRBV6-3; D gene uncertain. V was clipped by 5 bases and J by 4 bases, with 21 bases between them. CDR1 is MNHEY, CDR2 SVGEGT, per germline. This CDR3 is built from 17 residues. CDR3 sequence reads: CASSTDSKVGANQPQHF. The CDR3 DNA sequence: TGTGCCAGCAGTACCGACTCGAAGGTGGGAGCTAATCAGCCCCAGCATTTT.

The chain joins TRBV18 to TRBJ2-7, with D possibly matching TRBD2 (5 bases). V lost 0 bases and J lost 7, with 16 bases in between. This CDR3 is 15 amino acids long. Germline assignment: CDR1 KGHSH and CDR2 LQKENI. CDR3 protein: CASSPPASGPGEQYF. The CDR3, as DNA: TGTGCCAGCTCACCACCGGCCAGCGGCCCGGGAGAGCAGTACTTC.

This chain connects TRBV20-1 to TRBJ2-5; the D gene is possibly TRBD1 (5 bases). The CDR3 is 11 amino acids. V dropped 5 bases and J dropped 5 bases, with 9 bases sitting between them. Germline V lookup: CDR1 DFQATT, CDR2 SNEGSKA (reference sequence). CDR3 bases: TGCAGTGCTGGAGCAGGGGAGACCCAGTACTTC. Its translation is CSAGAGETQYF.

CDR3 in DNA: TGCGCCAGCAGCCCAGTTGGGGCGCCGAGCTCCTACGAGCAGTACTTC. It specifies CASSPVGAPSSYEQYF. The rearrangement joins TRBV5-1 to TRBJ2-7; perhaps TRBD1 as D (5 bases). This CDR3 has 16 amino acids. Looked up from germline, CDR1 is SGHRS and CDR2 is YFSETQ. V was shortened by 4 bases and J by 0 bases, with 17 bases between the two germline ends.

The chain has TRBV2 and TRBJ2-5, with D possibly matching TRBD2 (7 bases). The V end lost 8 bases, the J end lost 4 bases, and 11 bases lay between the germline ends. The CDR3 length is 12 residues. Germline V gene lookup returns CDR1 SNHLY and CDR2 FYNNEI. CDR3 sequence: CASGRGRETQYF. Here the CDR3 DNA reads TGTGCCAGCGGGAGGGGGAGAGAGACCCAGTACTTC. The full variable domain, in which reference TRBV2 and TRBJ2-5 provide the parts outside the CDR3, is EPEVTQTPSHQVTQMGQEVILRCVPISNHLYFYWYRQILGQKVEFLVSFYNNEISEKSEIFDDQFSVERPDGSNFTLKIRSTKLEDSAMYFCASGRGRETQYFGPGTRLLVL.

The chain recombines TRBV18 with TRBJ2-3; possible D gene TRBD2, 5 bases. Germline V gene sequence: CDR1 KGHSH, CDR2 LQKENI. The length of the CDR3 is 14 residues. V lost 2 bases and J lost 2, with 8 bases in between. The CDR3 nucleotides are TGTGCCAGCTCACCAAGCGGAAACACAGATACGCAGTATTTT. Translating it yields CASSPSGNTDTQYF.

In regard to this clone: This same CDR3 is encoded by further DNA sequences in the sample. The chain combines TRBV3-1 (or the pseudogene TRBV3-2) with TRBJ1-1, with TRBD1 as a possible D gene (6 bases). From germline, CDR1 is LGHDT and CDR2 YNNKEL (reference sequence). The CDR3 spans 13 residues. Trimming shortened V by 4 bases and J by 2 bases, and 8 bases separated the two germline ends. In nucleotides, the CDR3 is TGTGCCAGCAGCCCGGACAGTAACACTGAAGCTTTCTTT. Translating it yields CASSPDSNTEAFF.

The rearrangement uses TRBV19 and TRBJ1-4, with TRBD1 matching 8 bases. V was pared by 5 bases and J by 7 bases, with 6 bases of the junction left unmatched. CDR1 is LNHDA, CDR2 SQIVND, per germline (reference sequence). The length of the CDR3 is 14 residues. This CDR3 is CASSRDRLVEKLFF. For the CDR3, the DNA is TGTGCCAGTAGTCGGGACAGGCTTGTTGAAAAACTGTTTTTT.

The CDR3 spells CASSVTRLAGAMNSYNEQFF. The CDR3 DNA reads TGTGCCAGCAGTGTGACCAGGCTAGCGGGAGCCATGAACTCCTACAATGAGCAGTTCTTC. The gene calls are TRBV2 and TRBJ2-1, with 10 nucleotides matching TRBD2. Germline V gene data show CDR1 as SNHLY and CDR2 as FYNNEI. The CDR3 extends over 20 amino acids. Trimming at V came to 4 bases and at J to 0 bases, leaving 15 bases not matched to a gene. Full variable domain (remainder filled in from reference TRBV2 and TRBJ2-1): EPEVTQTPSHQVTQMGQEVILRCVPISNHLYFYWYRQILGQKVEFLVSFYNNEISEKSEIFDDQFSVERPDGSNFTLKIRSTKLEDSAMYFCASSVTRLAGAMNSYNEQFFGPGTRLTVL.

CDR3 region: CASTTAGVSYEQYF. DNA of the CDR3: TGTGCCAGCACGACCGCAGGCGTCTCCTACGAGCAGTACTTC. The chain joins TRBV28 to TRBJ2-7; D is unclear. Germline assignment: CDR1 MDHEN and CDR2 SYDVKM. V dropped 7 bases and J dropped 0 bases, with 13 bases sitting between them. The CDR3 contains 14 residues.

The chain uses TRBV30 and TRBJ2-7, with a possible D match to TRBD1 (6 bases). V lost 4 bases, J lost 5 bases, and 9 bases lay in between. The V gene's germline CDR1 is GTSNPN and CDR2 SVGIG (reference sequence). The CDR3 has 11 amino acids. The CDR3 loop reads CAWTGVNEQYF. In DNA, the CDR3 is TGTGCCTGGACAGGGGTCAACGAGCAGTACTTC.

This clone was seen a few times. This rearrangement joins TRBV30 to TRBJ2-4; a weak D match, TRBD1 (6 bases). Germline V gene data show CDR1 as GTSNPN and CDR2 as SVGIG (reference sequence). V lost 8 bases, J lost 0 bases, and 14 bases lay in between. This CDR3 is built from 14 residues. This CDR3 is CATDSELAKNIQYF. As DNA, the CDR3 is TGTGCCACGGACAGCGAATTAGCCAAAAACATTCAGTACTTC.